This note documents a single T cell receptor (beta chain) sequence. This entry belongs to a study of T cell responses to AZD1222 COVID-19 vaccine. Only in-frame clones appear in the TCRdb table, and some are missing; sequencing was by immunoSEQ multiplex PCR. The sample has 95,000 to 150,000 clones, about 92% seen once. This CDR3 is 19 amino acids long. With 5 bases clipped from V and 2 bases from J, the junction kept 13 bases outside the gene matches. Germline V gives CDR1 PRHDT, CDR2 FYEKMQ (reference sequence). This TCR was sampled from an adult who received the AZD1222 COVID-19 vaccine. The rearrangement links TRBV13 to TRBJ2-6; 9 bases line up with TRBD2. The sample was peripheral blood, taken 28 days after the second AZD1222 dose. CDR3 protein: CASSQRGLAGLPGANVLTF. The CDR3 DNA sequence: TGTGCCAGCAGCCAAAGGGGACTAGCAGGTCTTCCTGGGGCCAACGTCCTGACTTTC. Full variable domain (remainder filled in from reference TRBV13 and TRBJ2-6): AAGVIQSPRHLIKEKRETATLKCYPIPRHDTVYWYQQGPGQDPQFLISFYEKMQSDKGSIPDRFSAQQFSDYHSELNMSSLELGDSALYFCASSQRGLAGLPGANVLTFGAGSRLTVL.